A selection of T cell receptor beta chains follows, all from one sample in a study of blood T cell repertoires in COVID-19. The table came from immunoSEQ multiplex PCR; TCRdb's copy has only in-frame clones and leaves some out. This sample has roughly 150,000 clones; around 82% occur once, and the top ten carry roughly 18%. The material sequenced was peripheral blood. The receptors originated from a woman aged 70-85 years who had recovered from COVID-19. The CDR3 runs from the conserved cysteine through the conserved F or W. Each record gives: V gene, J gene, CDR3 protein.

v_gene: TRBV7-3; j_gene: TRBJ2-7; CDR3aa: CASSLAPRYEQYF
v_gene: TRBV9; j_gene: TRBJ1-6; CDR3aa: CASSVEAGRGSPLHF
v_gene: TRBV7-3; j_gene: TRBJ2-3; CDR3aa: CASSPVAATSDTQYF
v_gene: TRBV20-1; j_gene: TRBJ2-7; CDR3aa: CNPGTIDQYF
v_gene: TRBV14; j_gene: TRBJ1-6; CDR3aa: CASSQGMSSYNSPLHF
v_gene: TRBV12-3/TRBV12-4; j_gene: TRBJ1-1; CDR3aa: CASSGQTNTEAFF
v_gene: TRBV2; j_gene: TRBJ1-3; CDR3aa: CASSPSGSSGNTIYF
v_gene: TRBV6-5; j_gene: TRBJ1-2; CDR3aa: CASSLGTGSNYGYTF
v_gene: TRBV7-2; j_gene: TRBJ2-1; CDR3aa: CASSPGGEQFF
v_gene: TRBV18; j_gene: TRBJ2-5; CDR3aa: CASSPSTDTETQYF
v_gene: TRBV7-9; j_gene: TRBJ2-2; CDR3aa: CASSAGQVRGTGELFF
v_gene: TRBV5-1; j_gene: TRBJ2-7; CDR3aa: CASSHSGPSYEQYF
v_gene: TRBV7-9; j_gene: TRBJ1-2; CDR3aa: CASSLTISYGYTF
v_gene: TRBV6-5; j_gene: TRBJ1-3; CDR3aa: CASSFRSGNTIYF
v_gene: TRBV28; j_gene: TRBJ1-5; CDR3aa: CASSFVRGYQPQHF
v_gene: TRBV2; j_gene: TRBJ2-5; CDR3aa: CASSEAFFRVIQETQYF
v_gene: TRBV7-2; j_gene: TRBJ1-4; CDR3aa: CASSFGGANEKLFF
v_gene: TRBV2; j_gene: TRBJ2-5; CDR3aa: CASRTTDKKETQYF
v_gene: TRBV19; j_gene: TRBJ1-1; CDR3aa: CGTRVGTEAFF
v_gene: TRBV12-3/TRBV12-4; j_gene: TRBJ2-1; CDR3aa: CASGVGPNNEQFF
v_gene: TRBV5-1; j_gene: TRBJ1-5; CDR3aa: CASSLGGVYSNQPQHF
v_gene: TRBV30; j_gene: TRBJ2-3; CDR3aa: CAWSWGLTDTQYF
v_gene: TRBV4-2; j_gene: TRBJ2-3; CDR3aa: CASSHTLAGRTDTQYF
v_gene: TRBV27; j_gene: TRBJ1-1; CDR3aa: CASSFTGQTEAFF
v_gene: TRBV5-8; j_gene: TRBJ1-4; CDR3aa: CASSFGQVEKLFF
v_gene: TRBV21-1; j_gene: TRBJ1-1; CDR3aa: CATNPPPGYHTEAFF
v_gene: TRBV28; j_gene: TRBJ2-3; CDR3aa: CASSLPNGIGDTQYF
v_gene: TRBV7-9; j_gene: TRBJ1-1; CDR3aa: CASNPPGVRMNTEAFF
v_gene: TRBV5-1; j_gene: TRBJ1-1; CDR3aa: CASSLAVSNTEAFF
v_gene: TRBV15; j_gene: TRBJ2-1; CDR3aa: CATSSRPSGSYGEQFF
v_gene: TRBV23-1; j_gene: TRBJ1-6; CDR3aa: CASSPTIGQVNSPLHF
v_gene: TRBV12-5; j_gene: TRBJ1-2; CDR3aa: CASGLLPGLLVRGYTF
v_gene: TRBV27; j_gene: TRBJ1-2; CDR3aa: CASSLGQGFRLGYTF
v_gene: TRBV10-2; j_gene: TRBJ1-1; CDR3aa: CASSHAGGSEAFF
v_gene: TRBV6-2/TRBV6-3; j_gene: TRBJ2-6; CDR3aa: CASSWGQGPSGANVLTF
v_gene: TRBV5-4; j_gene: TRBJ2-3; CDR3aa: CASTRGGQTDTQYF
v_gene: TRBV18; j_gene: TRBJ2-3; CDR3aa: CASSPGTGEDTQYF
v_gene: TRBV10-3; j_gene: TRBJ1-1; CDR3aa: CAISKGQGDTEAFF
v_gene: TRBV5-1; j_gene: TRBJ1-1; CDR3aa: CASSLAPGQGGITEAFF
v_gene: TRBV19; j_gene: TRBJ1-2; CDR3aa: CASSISGFGYGYTF
v_gene: TRBV5-1; j_gene: TRBJ2-3; CDR3aa: CASSAGQSSLTDTQYF